This TCR beta chain was recovered during a study of T cell clusters in autoimmune cytopenias. Some 38,000 genome equivalents of blood DNA were amplified for TRB. The germline gives CDR1 GTSNPN, CDR2 SVGIG (reference sequence). The CDR3 loop spans 15 amino acids. Multiplex touch-down PCR amplified TRB using TRB-A and TRB-B pools in one tube. TCRdb reprocessed the multiplex PCR reads and reports one entry per CDR3 protein, with no DNA. The specimen's table records over 7,500 distinct CDR3 sequences. This clonotype is identified as medium-sized from frequency. The sequencing sample was made of peripheral blood. The chain joins TRBV30 to TRBJ1-2; TCRdb names TRBD1, which stays unverified in the absence of DNA. The clonotype was recovered from a human donor with an autoimmune cytopenia or autoimmune hepatitis (not recorded which). CDR3: CAWSEGQFTVYGYTF.